This entry describes one TCR beta chain. V dropped 5 bases and J dropped 8 bases, with 12 bases sitting between them. Germline V gene sequence: CDR1 MGHDK, CDR2 SYGVNS. The CDR3 has 12 residues. This sample is drawn from a study of blood T cells in healthy people across ages. The individuals who served as donors were healthy Caucasians living in Russia, aged roughly 6 to 95. Every donor provided 7.5 to 10 milliliters of peripheral blood. Primers used in a second PCR of roughly 7 to 11 cycles were a sample-barcoded 5' primer and a J-beta primer mix. Researchers report that each sample yielded at least 2.5 million CDR3-containing paired-end reads. TCRdb used MiXCR to reprocess the 5' RACE reads, holding one entry per CDR3 protein. Among hundreds of thousands of distinct CDR3 sequences listed, around 45% were seen once.

The sample was blood. This chain links TRBV25-1 with TRBJ1-2, with TRBD1 as a possible D gene (6 bases). The receptor comes from a woman aged 60-75 years in good health. The CDR3 nucleotides read TGTGCCAGCAGTCCGGGGGCGGGCGGCTACACCTTC. This sequence encodes CASSPGAGGYTF.